Listed here are 12 T cell receptor beta chains from one sample, sequenced in a study of T-cell reconstitution after alpha-beta-depleted transplantation in children. A TCRbeta library incorporating unique molecular identifiers was prepared. Each CDR3 protein is one row after TCRdb ran MiXCR on the PCR reads. The profile shows 230,000 or so distinct CDR3 sequences, approximately 9.8% of them singletons. Source: PBMCs from the stem cell graft donor, taken from the stem cell graft. The receptors here all came from a human donor who donated a stem cell graft to a child with SCID.

Ten or more counts support this clonotype. This chain joins TRBV12-3 or TRBV12-4 and TRBJ1-1; D uncertain. The CDR3 totals 13 residues. The V gene lost 6 bases and the J gene lost 3 bases, with 11 bases spanning the gap. CDR3 residues: CASRAMQDTEAFF. The CDR3 coding sequence is TGTGCCAGCAGAGCTATGCAGGACACTGAAGCTTTCTTT.

This clonotype was seen many times. V is TRBV5-6 and J is TRBJ1-1; tentatively, D is TRBD1 (5 bases). CDR3 size: 16 residues. The germline gives CDR1 SGHDT, CDR2 YYEEEE. V gave up 2 bases and J gave up 0 bases, with 14 bases separating them. The CDR3 is CASSFDTGALNTEAFF. The CDR3 DNA follows: TGTGCCAGCAGCTTCGACACTGGGGCACTGAACACTGAAGCTTTCTTT.

This clonotype was counted many times. The gene calls are TRBV3-1 and TRBJ1-2; D might be TRBD1 (6 bases). V shed 4 bases and J shed 9 bases, with 18 bases lying between them. Germline V CDR1 and CDR2: LGHDT, YNNKEL (reference sequence). The CDR3 has 14 amino acids. The CDR3 reads CASSLDSVGTSYTF. CDR3 nucleotides: TGTGCCAGCAGCCTAGACAGTGTCGGGACAAGCTACACCTTC.

This clonotype showed up many times. V is TRBV2 and J is TRBJ2-1; 13 bases are shared with TRBD2. The germline V gene encodes CDR1 SNHLY and CDR2 FYNNEI. The CDR3 sequence is 14 residues long. Losses at the gene ends were 8 bases for V and 7 bases for J; bases not matched to a gene: 5. CDR3 sequence: CASRRTSGGNEQFF. CDR3 coding DNA: TGTGCCAGCCGCCGGACTAGCGGGGGAAATGAGCAGTTCTTC.

This clonotype was seen ten or more times. The chain uses TRBV3-1 and TRBJ2-1; TRBD2 matches 8 bases. The CDR3 sequence is 16 residues long. The junction had 4 bases not matched to a gene; V was cut back by 2 bases and J by 1 base. Germline V gene data show CDR1 as LGHDT and CDR2 as YNNKEL (reference sequence). CDR3 protein: CASSQRGGASYNEQFF. CDR3 DNA sequence: TGTGCCAGCAGCCAACGGGGGGGGGCTTCCTACAATGAGCAGTTCTTC.

This clonotype was seen ten or more times. V is TRBV20-1 and J is TRBJ2-1; 8 nucleotides agree with TRBD2. Germline V lookup: CDR1 DFQATT, CDR2 SNEGSKA (reference sequence). The CDR3 is made up of 16 amino acids. The ends lost 2 bases at V and 3 bases at J; junction bases unmatched: 9. Here the CDR3 DNA reads TGCAGTGCTAGACCCTCAGCGGGGGAATACTACAATGAGCAGTTCTTC. It is translated as CSARPSAGEYYNEQFF.

This clonotype was observed many times. The CDR3 sequence is CASSYYSPNTEAFF. In DNA, the CDR3 is TGTGCCAGCAGTTACTACAGCCCGAACACTGAAGCTTTCTTT. This rearrangement joins TRBV12-3 or TRBV12-4 to TRBJ1-1; no clear D gene. V lost 4 bases and J lost 1, with 10 bases in between. This CDR3 is 14 amino acids long.

This clonotype appeared many times. The genes are TRBV20-1 and TRBJ2-6; weak D call: TRBD1 (5 bases). Germline loops: CDR1 DFQATT, CDR2 SNEGSKA (reference sequence). The CDR3 extends over 15 amino acids. V shed 5 bases and J shed 0 bases, with 11 bases lying between them. CDR3 region: CSAGQGHSGANVLTF. CDR3 nucleotides: TGCAGTGCTGGCCAGGGCCACTCTGGGGCCAACGTCCTGACTTTC.

This clonotype was picked up many times. This chain connects TRBV5-1 to TRBJ1-2; no firm D call. CDR1 and CDR2 from the germline V gene are SGHRS and YFSETQ. Trimming cost V 1 base and J 4 bases, with 11 bases left between them. The CDR3 length is 14 residues. This CDR3 reads CASSLSGLGYGYTF. The CDR3 DNA reads TGCGCCAGCAGCTTGTCGGGATTAGGCTATGGCTACACCTTC.

This clonotype was seen many times. The CDR3 sequence: CSASRGAREYTDTQYF. The CDR3, as DNA: TGCAGTGCTAGCAGAGGGGCCCGCGAGTACACAGATACGCAGTATTTT. This sequence joins TRBV20-1 and TRBJ2-3; D may match TRBD1 or TRBD2 (5 bases each). CDR1 and CDR2 from the germline V gene are DFQATT and SNEGSKA (reference sequence). The CDR3 totals 16 residues. V was trimmed by 3 bases and J by 2 bases, leaving 18 bases between them.

This clonotype appeared many times. V gene TRBV12-3 or TRBV12-4 combines with J gene TRBJ2-5; no firm D call. The CDR3 covers 14 residues. The V gene lost 3 bases and the J gene lost 6 bases, with 14 bases spanning the gap. CDR3 bases: TGTGCCAGCAGTTTCCAGACTCCTCGGCAGACCCAGTACTTC. Translation: CASSFQTPRQTQYF.

This clonotype has a count of ten or more. The chain couples TRBV5-1 to TRBJ2-1; 9 nucleotides agree with TRBD2. The CDR3 sequence is 15 residues long. CDR1 is SGHRS and CDR2 is YFSETQ in the germline V gene. The V segment lost 2 bases and the J segment 2 bases; nucleotides outside the gene matches: 2. The CDR3, as DNA: TGCGCCAGCAGCTTCGTAGCGGGGGCCTACAATGAGCAGTTCTTC. Translating gives CASSFVAGAYNEQFF.